Listed below are T cell receptor beta chains from one sample, sequenced in a study of T cells after yellow fever vaccination. TCRdb used MiXCR to reprocess the 5' RACE reads, holding one entry per CDR3 protein. Of around 500,000 distinct CDR3 sequences listed, roughly a fifth are singletons. This sample comprised PBMCs, obtained approximately 22 days after the first yellow fever vaccination. Receptor source: a man younger than 30 who received the YFV17D yellow fever vaccine. Both conserved end residues are part of each CDR3. The order of the fields is D gene, clone size, V gene, J gene, CDR3 protein, CDR3 DNA. The D gene is left open where the match is weak. Some rows have no size entry. The others give once, few or many, or a class for an expanded clone.

D gene: TRBD2
clone size: few
V gene: TRBV5-1
J gene: TRBJ2-4
CDR3 protein: CASSQGLAWDIQYF
CDR3 DNA: TGCGCCAGCAGCCAAGGACTAGCCTGGGACATTCAGTACTTC

D gene: NA
clone size: few
V gene: TRBV4-1
J gene: TRBJ2-5
CDR3 protein: CASSQDDGNSQETQYF
CDR3 DNA: TGCGCCAGCAGCCAAGACGATGGTAACAGCCAAGAGACCCAGTACTTC

D gene: NA
clone size: NA
V gene: TRBV5-1
J gene: TRBJ1-5
CDR3 protein: CASSLAGDVGPQHF
CDR3 DNA: TGCGCCAGCAGCTTGGCAGGTGATGTTGGGCCCCAGCATTTT

D gene: TRBD1
clone size: NA
V gene: TRBV29-1
J gene: TRBJ1-1
CDR3 protein: CSGLRTGETESFF
CDR3 DNA: TGCAGCGGCCTGCGGACAGGGGAAACGGAATCTTTCTTT

D gene: NA
clone size: many
V gene: TRBV7-2
J gene: TRBJ1-1
CDR3 protein: CASTSPSEAFF
CDR3 DNA: TGTGCCAGCACCAGCCCCAGTGAAGCTTTCTTT

D gene: NA
clone size: few
V gene: TRBV12-3/TRBV12-4
J gene: TRBJ1-1
CDR3 protein: CASTQIGGMNTEAFF
CDR3 DNA: TGTGCCAGCACCCAAATTGGGGGAATGAACACTGAAGCTTTCTTT

D gene: TRBD1
clone size: once
V gene: TRBV4-2
J gene: TRBJ1-1
CDR3 protein: CASSRQGPEAFF
CDR3 DNA: TGTGCCAGCAGCAGACAGGGGCCTGAAGCTTTCTTT

D gene: NA
clone size: NA
V gene: TRBV6-5
J gene: TRBJ1-6
CDR3 protein: CASSSGWSNSPLHF
CDR3 DNA: TGTGCCAGCAGTTCAGGGTGGAGTAATTCACCCCTCCACTTT

D gene: NA
clone size: NA
V gene: TRBV21-1
J gene: TRBJ2-2
CDR3 protein: CASSNLRPRTGELFF
CDR3 DNA: TGTGCCAGCAGCAACCTGCGGCCGAGGACCGGGGAGCTGTTTTTT

D gene: TRBD2
clone size: NA
V gene: TRBV4-1
J gene: TRBJ2-3
CDR3 protein: CASRPLAGPSTDTQYF
CDR3 DNA: TGCGCCAGCAGGCCTTTAGCGGGCCCTAGCACAGATACGCAGTATTTT

D gene: NA
clone size: NA
V gene: TRBV11-2
J gene: TRBJ2-5
CDR3 protein: CASSFHPRQGRGQETQYF
CDR3 DNA: TGTGCCAGCAGCTTTCACCCTCGGCAAGGAAGGGGCCAAGAGACCCAGTACTTC

D gene: NA
clone size: NA
V gene: TRBV20-1
J gene: TRBJ1-5
CDR3 protein: CSATMGVEGNQPQHF
CDR3 DNA: TGCAGTGCTACCATGGGGGTTGAAGGCAATCAGCCCCAGCATTTT

D gene: NA
clone size: few
V gene: TRBV5-1
J gene: TRBJ2-7
CDR3 protein: CASSLGTNSYEQYF
CDR3 DNA: TGCGCCAGCAGCTTGGGGACGAACTCCTACGAGCAGTACTTC

D gene: NA
clone size: many
V gene: TRBV6-2/TRBV6-3
J gene: TRBJ1-5
CDR3 protein: CASSLWGNQPQHF
CDR3 DNA: TGTGCCAGCAGTTTGTGGGGCAATCAGCCCCAGCATTTT

D gene: NA
clone size: NA
V gene: TRBV10-2
J gene: TRBJ2-2
CDR3 protein: CASSETQRTGELFF
CDR3 DNA: TGCGCCAGCAGTGAGACACAGCGAACCGGGGAGCTGTTTTTT

D gene: NA
clone size: NA
V gene: TRBV6-5
J gene: TRBJ1-3
CDR3 protein: CASSFTGQTSGNTIYF
CDR3 DNA: TGTGCCAGCAGTTTCACGGGACAAACCTCTGGAAACACCATATATTTT

D gene: NA
clone size: few
V gene: TRBV7-2
J gene: TRBJ1-2
CDR3 protein: CASSPNAFLPTNYGYTF
CDR3 DNA: TGTGCCAGCAGCCCAAACGCCTTCCTACCGACTAACTATGGCTACACCTTC

D gene: TRBD1
clone size: NA
V gene: TRBV11-2
J gene: TRBJ2-5
CDR3 protein: CATGALTGRETQYF
CDR3 DNA: TGTGCCACCGGGGCCCTGACAGGGCGGGAGACCCAGTACTTC

D gene: NA
clone size: few
V gene: TRBV20-1
J gene: TRBJ1-2
CDR3 protein: CSARDQGYYGYTF
CDR3 DNA: TGCAGTGCTAGAGATCAGGGGTACTATGGCTACACCTTC

D gene: NA
clone size: NA
V gene: TRBV6-2/TRBV6-3
J gene: TRBJ2-2
CDR3 protein: CASSYSPGLSGELFF
CDR3 DNA: TGTGCCAGCAGTTACTCCCCGGGGCTGAGTGGGGAGCTGTTTTTT

D gene: NA
clone size: NA
V gene: TRBV25-1
J gene: TRBJ1-1
CDR3 protein: CASSEQGIQYTEAFF
CDR3 DNA: TGTGCCAGCAGTGAGCAGGGAATTCAGTACACTGAAGCTTTCTTT

D gene: TRBD1
clone size: once
V gene: TRBV6-1
J gene: TRBJ2-2
CDR3 protein: CASRETGAPSNTGELFF
CDR3 DNA: TGTGCCAGCAGGGAGACAGGGGCGCCTTCGAACACCGGGGAGCTGTTTTTT

D gene: NA
clone size: NA
V gene: TRBV28
J gene: TRBJ1-3
CDR3 protein: CATLSTVGNTIYF
CDR3 DNA: TGTGCCACCCTATCGACGGTCGGAAACACCATATATTTT

D gene: NA
clone size: NA
V gene: TRBV27
J gene: TRBJ2-7
CDR3 protein: CASSLGIGGDVAYEQYF
CDR3 DNA: TGTGCCAGCAGTTTAGGGATCGGGGGAGACGTGGCTTACGAGCAGTACTTC

D gene: NA
clone size: NA
V gene: TRBV18
J gene: TRBJ2-6
CDR3 protein: CASSPGASGANVLTF
CDR3 DNA: TGTGCCAGCTCACCCGGGGCCTCCGGGGCCAACGTCCTGACTTTC

D gene: NA
clone size: few
V gene: TRBV14
J gene: TRBJ2-2
CDR3 protein: CASSQASNRNRENTGELFF
CDR3 DNA: TGTGCCAGCAGCCAAGCTTCGAACAGGAACCGAGAGAACACCGGGGAGCTGTTTTTT

D gene: NA
clone size: few
V gene: TRBV20-1
J gene: TRBJ2-6
CDR3 protein: CSAKHSGANVLTF
CDR3 DNA: TGCAGTGCTAAGCACTCTGGGGCCAACGTCCTGACTTTC

D gene: NA
clone size: few
V gene: TRBV6-2/TRBV6-3
J gene: TRBJ2-1
CDR3 protein: CASSSLRQALNNEQFF
CDR3 DNA: TGTGCCAGCAGTTCCCTTAGGCAGGCCTTAAACAATGAGCAGTTCTTC

D gene: NA
clone size: NA
V gene: TRBV28
J gene: TRBJ1-2
CDR3 protein: CASSIRGPSANYGYTF
CDR3 DNA: TGTGCCAGCAGTATCCGAGGCCCCTCGGCTAACTATGGCTACACCTTC

D gene: TRBD1
clone size: once
V gene: TRBV20-1
J gene: TRBJ1-2
CDR3 protein: CSAKTRRGLYGYTF
CDR3 DNA: TGCAGTGCTAAAACCCGAAGGGGGCTTTATGGCTACACCTTC

D gene: NA
clone size: few
V gene: TRBV29-1
J gene: TRBJ1-2
CDR3 protein: CSVGRDYGYTF
CDR3 DNA: TGCAGCGTTGGTCGGGACTATGGCTACACCTTC

D gene: NA
clone size: many
V gene: TRBV30
J gene: TRBJ2-3
CDR3 protein: CAWSITGGADTQYF
CDR3 DNA: TGTGCCTGGAGTATCACGGGGGGCGCAGATACGCAGTATTTT

D gene: TRBD1
clone size: NA
V gene: TRBV5-4
J gene: TRBJ2-3
CDR3 protein: CASSSQGADPDTQYF
CDR3 DNA: TGTGCCAGCAGCTCACAGGGGGCGGACCCAGATACGCAGTATTTT

D gene: NA
clone size: few
V gene: TRBV6-2/TRBV6-3
J gene: TRBJ2-2
CDR3 protein: CASSYSKRYTGELFF
CDR3 DNA: TGTGCCAGCAGTTACTCGAAAAGGTACACCGGGGAGCTGTTTTTT

D gene: TRBD2
clone size: few
V gene: TRBV6-5
J gene: TRBJ2-1
CDR3 protein: CASSYSSSGGFGEQFF
CDR3 DNA: TGTGCCAGCAGTTACTCGTCTAGCGGGGGCTTTGGTGAGCAGTTCTTC

D gene: NA
clone size: NA
V gene: TRBV4-3
J gene: TRBJ1-5
CDR3 protein: CASSQDRWRNQPQHF
CDR3 DNA: TGCGCCAGCAGCCAAGATAGGTGGCGAAATCAGCCCCAGCATTTT

D gene: NA
clone size: NA
V gene: TRBV7-9
J gene: TRBJ2-5
CDR3 protein: CASSHQGIAETQYF
CDR3 DNA: TGTGCCAGCAGCCACCAGGGGATTGCGGAGACCCAGTACTTC

D gene: NA
clone size: NA
V gene: TRBV6-5
J gene: TRBJ2-3
CDR3 protein: CASSYSTGVHTQYF
CDR3 DNA: TGTGCCAGCAGTTACTCGACTGGGGTACATACGCAGTATTTT

D gene: NA
clone size: few
V gene: TRBV21-1
J gene: TRBJ1-2
CDR3 protein: CAGPRQNYGYTF
CDR3 DNA: TGTGCCGGACCTAGACAGAACTATGGCTACACCTTC

D gene: NA
clone size: few
V gene: TRBV29-1
J gene: TRBJ2-6
CDR3 protein: CSVLVSGANVLTF
CDR3 DNA: TGCAGCGTTCTAGTGTCAGGGGCCAACGTCCTGACTTTC

D gene: NA
clone size: NA
V gene: TRBV5-5
J gene: TRBJ1-1
CDR3 protein: CASSRNSLNTEAFF
CDR3 DNA: TGTGCCAGCAGCCGCAACAGTTTGAACACTGAAGCTTTCTTT

D gene: NA
clone size: NA
V gene: TRBV29-1
J gene: TRBJ2-1
CDR3 protein: CSAVDSAYNEQFF
CDR3 DNA: TGCAGCGCTGTAGACAGTGCCTACAATGAGCAGTTCTTC

D gene: NA
clone size: NA
V gene: TRBV4-1
J gene: TRBJ1-2
CDR3 protein: CASSPDGPILYGYTF
CDR3 DNA: TGCGCCAGCAGCCCTGACGGCCCGATCCTCTATGGCTACACCTTC

D gene: NA
clone size: many
V gene: TRBV3-1
J gene: TRBJ2-5
CDR3 protein: CASSQEQETQYF
CDR3 DNA: TGTGCCAGCAGCCAAGAACAAGAGACCCAGTACTTC

D gene: TRBD1
clone size: NA
V gene: TRBV20-1
J gene: TRBJ1-2
CDR3 protein: CSARPNRGGGYTF
CDR3 DNA: TGCAGTGCTAGACCGAACAGGGGAGGCGGCTACACCTTC

D gene: TRBD1
clone size: few
V gene: TRBV6-5
J gene: TRBJ2-7
CDR3 protein: CASSYSKQGPSEQYF
CDR3 DNA: TGTGCCAGCAGTTACTCGAAACAGGGGCCCTCCGAGCAGTACTTC

D gene: NA
clone size: NA
V gene: TRBV7-9
J gene: TRBJ2-3
CDR3 protein: CASSLQIFTDTQYF
CDR3 DNA: TGTGCCAGCAGCTTACAGATATTCACAGATACGCAGTATTTT

D gene: NA
clone size: few
V gene: TRBV7-9
J gene: TRBJ1-3
CDR3 protein: CASSAGGVSGNTIYF
CDR3 DNA: TGTGCCAGCAGCGCGGGAGGTGTGAGTGGAAACACCATATATTTT

D gene: TRBD1
clone size: few
V gene: TRBV18
J gene: TRBJ1-2
CDR3 protein: CASSPPESRDRANYGYTF
CDR3 DNA: TGTGCCAGCTCACCACCGGAGAGCCGGGACAGGGCTAACTATGGCTACACCTTC

D gene: TRBD2
clone size: NA
V gene: TRBV28
J gene: TRBJ2-3
CDR3 protein: CASSLRRGDFTDTQYF
CDR3 DNA: TGTGCCAGCAGTTTAAGGCGGGGGGATTTTACAGATACGCAGTATTTT

D gene: NA
clone size: few
V gene: TRBV20-1
J gene: TRBJ1-5
CDR3 protein: CSAPSPGNQPQHF
CDR3 DNA: TGCAGTGCCCCTTCCCCGGGCAATCAGCCCCAGCATTTT

D gene: TRBD2
clone size: NA
V gene: TRBV12-3/TRBV12-4
J gene: TRBJ2-7
CDR3 protein: CASSSRLITGLAGGQDEQYF
CDR3 DNA: TGTGCCAGCAGTTCGCGGTTGATCACCGGACTAGCGGGGGGCCAGGACGAGCAGTACTTC

D gene: NA
clone size: NA
V gene: TRBV30
J gene: TRBJ1-1
CDR3 protein: CAWKTGQNTEAFF
CDR3 DNA: TGTGCCTGGAAGACGGGGCAGAACACTGAAGCTTTCTTT

D gene: NA
clone size: few
V gene: TRBV5-1
J gene: TRBJ2-2
CDR3 protein: CASSLREGAGELFF
CDR3 DNA: TGCGCCAGCAGCTTGCGGGAAGGAGCCGGGGAGCTGTTTTTT